This T cell receptor (beta chain) derives from a study of blood T cell repertoires in COVID-19. Seattle patients were enrolled during active infection and followed longitudinally. Original processing notes: Estimated nucleated cell counts came from reference gene primer amplification. Assay used: immunoSEQ multiplex PCR; TCRdb lists only in-frame clones, some missing. That table gives V, J and clone size, and the DNA gave D and trimming. The sample includes a few hundred thousand clones, roughly 87% of them seen just once. This CDR3 has 15 residues. The origin of this receptor is a woman aged 55 to 70 with COVID-19, enrolled during active disease. The chain uses TRBV21-1 and TRBJ1-5. TRBV21-1 is marked as a pseudogene. Sequencing input: peripheral blood. The CDR3 reads CASKGPRGSNQPQHF. The CDR3, as DNA: TGTGCCAGCAAGGGACCCCGGGGGAGCAATCAGCCCCAGCATTTT.